Shown below are 31 T cell receptor beta chains from a single sample sequenced in a study of cytomegalovirus exposure and HLA in healthy donors. In the PCR, 60 Vbeta and 13 Jbeta primers were used. Using immunoSEQ multiplex PCR, the repertoire was profiled, and TCRdb retains in-frame clones only, with some absent. This repertoire shows about 160,000 clones, over 70% found once; its top ten account for approximately 1.3%. The sequencing sample was made of PBMCs. Receptors were obtained from a man in his fifties or sixties in good health and CMV-seropositive.

V and J are TRBV6-5 and TRBJ2-2, with D perhaps matching TRBD2 (6 bases). From germline, CDR1 is MNHEY and CDR2 SVGAGI. The CDR3 is 13 residues long. Trimming removed 4 bases at V and 6 bases at J, with 9 bases between. In DNA form, the CDR3 reads TGTGCCAGCAGTTGGGGGGTGCCCGGGGAGCTGTTTTTT. It yields the protein CASSWGVPGELFF.

This chain links TRBV2 with TRBJ2-5, with D possibly being TRBD2 (5 bases). The germline V gene has CDR1 SNHLY and CDR2 FYNNEI. This CDR3 spans 14 amino acids. V lost 7 bases, J lost 5 bases, and 17 bases lay in between. The CDR3, as DNA: TGTGCCAGCAAAGAGGACCCGGGCGGGGAGACCCAGTACTTC. Translation: CASKEDPGGETQYF. Variable domain in full (rest from reference TRBV2 and TRBJ2-5): EPEVTQTPSHQVTQMGQEVILRCVPISNHLYFYWYRQILGQKVEFLVSFYNNEISEKSEIFDDQFSVERPDGSNFTLKIRSTKLEDSAMYFCASKEDPGGETQYFGPGTRLLVL.

The chain has TRBV28 and TRBJ2-5; unclear D gene. Germline loops: CDR1 MDHEN, CDR2 SYDVKM. This CDR3 spans 13 amino acids. V was clipped by 5 bases and J by 1 base, with 8 bases between them. CDR3: CASSPVIQETQYF. The CDR3 bases are TGTGCCAGCAGTCCTGTTATCCAAGAGACCCAGTACTTC.

The CDR3 spells CASSFTSGGVETQYF. The CDR3 DNA reads TGTGCCAGCAGCTTTACTAGCGGGGGGGTAGAGACCCAGTACTTC. The V gene is TRBV7-2, the J gene TRBJ2-5, with TRBD2 matching 13 bases. The V gene end was trimmed by 3 bases and the J gene end by 4 bases; junction bases not matched to a gene: 2. CDR1 and CDR2 (germline): SGHTA, FQGNSA. The CDR3 runs to 15 residues. Drawing the rest from reference TRBV7-2 and TRBJ2-5, the complete variable domain is GAGVSQSPSNKVTEKGKDVELRCDPISGHTALYWYRQSLGQGLEFLIYFQGNSAPDKSGLPSDRFSAERTGGSVSTLTIQRTQQEDSAVYLCASSFTSGGVETQYFGPGTRLLVL.

This clone showed up just a few times. The chain has TRBV4-3 and TRBJ1-2; the match to TRBD1 covers 8 bases. The CDR3 extends over 16 amino acids. V gave up 0 bases and J gave up 4 bases; unmatched junction bases: 7. Per germline, CDR1 LGHNA and CDR2 YSLEER. The CDR3 reads CASSQDPQGAGYGYTF. Written as DNA, the CDR3 is TGCGCCAGCAGCCAAGACCCCCAGGGGGCCGGCTATGGCTACACCTTC.

The V gene is TRBV2, the J gene TRBJ1-4; 9 nucleotides line up with TRBD1. This CDR3 has 15 residues. Looked up from germline, CDR1 is SNHLY and CDR2 is FYNNEI. J gave up 5 bases and V 1 base, and 2 bases lay outside the gene matches. In nucleotides, the CDR3 is TGTGCCAGCAGTGAAGTAGGGACAGGGAATGAAAAACTGTTTTTT. It encodes CASSEVGTGNEKLFF.

This clone occurred a few times. The DNA for the CDR3 is TGCGCCAGCAGCCACCGGGAAGGGGGCTCTGGAAACACCATATATTTT. Its protein is CASSHREGGSGNTIYF. The chain recombines TRBV5-1 with TRBJ1-3; D possibly corresponds to TRBD1 (6 bases). V gave up 4 bases and J gave up 0 bases, with 14 bases separating them. The CDR3 is 16 amino acids. Looked up from germline, CDR1 is SGHRS and CDR2 is YFSETQ.

This chain connects TRBV27 to TRBJ2-2; TRBD2 agrees at 10 bases. In germline, CDR1 is MNHEY, CDR2 SMNVEV (reference sequence). Trimming took 5 bases from V and 5 from J; bases not matched to a gene: 11. The CDR3 runs to 17 residues. Here the CDR3 reads CASSRLTSGRRTGELFF. CDR3 DNA: TGTGCCAGCAGTCGCCTGACTAGCGGGCGCCGGACCGGGGAGCTGTTTTTT.

CDR3 region: CASSENPRGNEKLFF. The CDR3 DNA reads TGTGCCAGCAGTGAAAACCCCAGGGGTAACGAAAAACTGTTTTTT. V gene TRBV2 combines with J gene TRBJ1-4; the D gene is possibly TRBD1 (6 bases). Germline CDR1 is SNHLY and CDR2 is FYNNEI. The CDR3 length is 15 residues. V dropped 2 bases and J dropped 8 bases, with 15 bases sitting between them.

The CDR3 DNA reads TGTGCCGGATCCCTAGGCACGGTCTACGAGCAGTACTTC. Translation: CAGSLGTVYEQYF. The V and J genes are TRBV30 and TRBJ2-7, with unresolved D. The germline V and J ends were trimmed by 8 bases and 3 bases, with 17 bases remaining between them. Germline V lookup: CDR1 GTSNPN, CDR2 SVGIG (reference sequence). The length of the CDR3 is 13 residues. Full variable domain (missing parts from reference TRBV30 and TRBJ2-7): SQTIHQWPATLVQPVGSPLSLECTVEGTSNPNLYWYRQAAGRGLQLLFYSVGIGQISSEVPQNLSASRPQDRQFILSSKKLLLSDSGFYLCAGSLGTVYEQYFGPGTRLTVT.

Written as DNA, the CDR3 is TGTGCCAGCAAACAGGGGGGCGAGCAGTACTTC. Translating it yields CASKQGGEQYF. This sequence joins TRBV6-5 and TRBJ2-7; 8 nucleotides match TRBD1. V was clipped by 7 bases and J by 6 bases; unmatched bases: 2. The germline CDR1 and CDR2 sequences are MNHEY and SVGAGI. The CDR3 has 11 amino acids.

This chain joins TRBV19 and TRBJ1-5; 9 positions match TRBD1. The CDR3 consists of 16 residues. V was clipped by 1 base and J by 4 bases; unmatched bases: 5. The germline V gene encodes CDR1 LNHDA and CDR2 SQIVND (reference sequence). CDR3: CASSIVWTGANQPQHF. CDR3 DNA sequence: TGTGCCAGTAGTATAGTGTGGACAGGGGCGAATCAGCCCCAGCATTTT. Full variable domain (outside the CDR3, taken from reference TRBV19 and TRBJ1-5): DGGITQSPKYLFRKEGQNVTLSCEQNLNHDAMYWYRQDPGQGLRLIYYSQIVNDFQKGDIAEGYSVSREKKESFPLTVTSAQKNPTAFYLCASSIVWTGANQPQHFGDGTRLSIL.

This rearrangement joins TRBV30 to TRBJ2-3, with D possibly matching TRBD1 (6 bases). The CDR3 covers 13 residues. CDR1 and CDR2 (germline): GTSNPN, SVGIG (reference sequence). V was shortened by 3 bases and J by 7 bases, with 14 bases between the two germline ends. The CDR3 loop reads CAWRATGTNTQYF. The CDR3 coding sequence is TGTGCCTGGAGAGCTACAGGGACCAATACGCAGTATTTT.

The chain couples TRBV11-2 to TRBJ2-7; a weak D match, TRBD1 (6 bases). The germline CDR1 and CDR2 sequences are SGHAT and FQNNGV. This CDR3 region has 16 residues. Trimming shortened V by 5 bases and J by 1 base, and 18 bases separated the two germline ends. This CDR3 reads CASSPWDTVLSYEQYF. The DNA for the CDR3 is TGTGCCAGCAGCCCTTGGGACACGGTATTATCCTACGAGCAGTACTTC. Filled out from reference TRBV11-2 and TRBJ2-7, the complete variable domain reads EAGVAQSPRYKIIEKRQSVAFWCNPISGHATLYWYQQILGQGPKLLIQFQNNGVVDDSQLPKDRFSAERLKGVDSTLKIQPAKLEDSAVYLCASSPWDTVLSYEQYFGPGTRLTVT.

CDR3 residues: CAWSVNRGNGYTF. CDR3 coding DNA: TGTGCCTGGAGTGTAAATAGGGGAAATGGCTACACCTTC. This chain joins TRBV30 and TRBJ1-2, with D possibly being TRBD1 (5 bases). From germline, CDR1 is GTSNPN and CDR2 SVGIG (reference sequence). V lost 0 bases, J lost 6 bases, and 11 bases lay in between. The CDR3 length is 13 residues. The full variable domain, rest sourced from reference TRBV30 and TRBJ1-2, is SQTIHQWPATLVQPVGSPLSLECTVEGTSNPNLYWYRQAAGRGLQLLFYSVGIGQISSEVPQNLSASRPQDRQFILSSKKLLLSDSGFYLCAWSVNRGNGYTFGSGTRLTVV.

The DNA for the CDR3 is TGTGCCAGCAGCTTATATAGCAACACTGAAGCTTTCTTT. It encodes CASSLYSNTEAFF. The gene calls are TRBV11-3 and TRBJ1-1; D gene ambiguous. The CDR3 loop spans 13 amino acids. Germline V CDR1 and CDR2: SGHNT, YENEEA. Trimming pared 2 bases from V and 2 bases from J, leaving 6 bases between.

V gene TRBV7-3 combines with J gene TRBJ2-3, with 8 bases that match TRBD2. The CDR3 has 15 residues. Per the germline V gene, CDR1 is SGHTA and CDR2 is FQGTGA. J gave up 3 bases and V 5 bases, and 7 bases lay outside the gene matches. DNA for the CDR3: TGTGCCAGCAGCCCTTGGGCTAGCGGGACAGATACGCAGTATTTT. Protein sequence: CASSPWASGTDTQYF. The variable domain in full, completed from reference TRBV7-3 and TRBJ2-3, reads GAGVSQTPSNKVTEKGKYVELRCDPISGHTALYWYRQSLGQGPEFLIYFQGTGAADDSGLPNDRFFAVRPEGSVSTLKIQRTERGDSAVYLCASSPWASGTDTQYFGPGTRLTVL.

The chain joins TRBV11-2 to TRBJ1-2; no firm D call. The germline V gene encodes CDR1 SGHAT and CDR2 FQNNGV. The CDR3 is made up of 15 amino acids. Trimming cost V 7 bases and J 1 base, with 16 bases left between them. CDR3 protein: CASTLGGYHNYGYTF. In DNA form, the CDR3 reads TGTGCCAGCACCCTAGGCGGATATCATAACTATGGCTACACCTTC.

The chain's CDR3 is CASSVAGTGLSEKLFF. CDR3 coding DNA: TGTGCCAGCAGCGTAGCCGGGACAGGCCTATCTGAAAAACTGTTTTTT. The rearrangement uses TRBV11-2 and TRBJ1-4; 8 positions match TRBD1. The CDR3 totals 16 residues. The ends lost 5 bases at V and 7 bases at J; junction bases unmatched: 12. Germline lookup yields CDR1 SGHAT and CDR2 FQNNGV.

This chain connects TRBV5-1 to TRBJ1-4; D is unclear. This CDR3 contains 15 residues. Germline CDR1 is SGHRS and CDR2 is YFSETQ. Deletions cut 0 bases from V and 5 bases from J, with 11 bases between. CDR3 DNA sequence: TGCGCCAGCAGCTTGGGGTCGGCGGTGAATGAAAAACTGTTTTTT. Translation gives CASSLGSAVNEKLFF.

Concerning this clone itself: Other DNA variants within this sample encode the same CDR3. The chain links TRBV6-5 to TRBJ2-5; tentatively, D is TRBD2 (7 bases). Germline CDR1 reads MNHEY; CDR2 reads SVGAGI. The CDR3 has 14 amino acids. Deletions cut 0 bases from V and 4 bases from J, with 9 bases between. The CDR3 DNA follows: TGTGCCAGCAGTTACTCGAGGGGGGGAGAGACCCAGTACTTC. It codes for CASSYSRGGETQYF.

CDR3 protein: CSAIQEKLFF. In DNA form, the CDR3 reads TGCAGTGCTATACAAGAAAAACTGTTTTTT. The rearrangement uses TRBV20-1 and TRBJ1-4; D is uncertain. Germline-derived CDR1 and CDR2 are DFQATT and SNEGSKA (reference sequence). The V end lost 4 bases, the J end lost 8 bases, and 5 bases lay between the germline ends. This CDR3 has 10 amino acids.

The gene calls are TRBV10-1 and TRBJ2-1; 11 nucleotides align to TRBD2. V was pared by 9 bases and J by 7 bases, with 11 bases of the junction left unmatched. CDR3 length: 15 residues. CDR1 WNHNN and CDR2 SYGVQD come from the germline V gene (reference sequence). The CDR3 DNA sequence: TGCGCCAGGACCGCTAGCGGGAGGACCTCGAATGAGCAGTTCTTC. Translated, it gives CARTASGRTSNEQFF.

The chain joins TRBV18 to TRBJ1-5; TRBD1 matches at 9 bases. This CDR3 spans 15 amino acids. Germline CDR1 and CDR2: KGHSH and LQKENI. Trimming at V came to 5 bases and at J to 2 bases, leaving 4 bases not matched to a gene. The DNA for the CDR3 is TGTGCCAGCTCATCGGACAGGGGACGCAATCAGCCCCAGCATTTT. This sequence encodes CASSSDRGRNQPQHF.

CDR3 sequence (DNA): TGTGCCAGCAGAAGGACAGGGAGCACCGGGGAGCTGTTTTTT. Translation: CASRRTGSTGELFF. V usage is TRBV12-1 and J usage is TRBJ2-2; TRBD1, as called in the table, went unchecked against the DNA. TRBV12-1 is a pseudogene segment. This CDR3 is built from 14 residues.

The chain is built from TRBV7-6 and TRBJ2-7; D might be TRBD1 (6 bases). Germline-derived CDR1 and CDR2 are SGHVS and FNYEAQ. V shed 3 bases and J shed 4 bases, with 10 bases lying between them. This CDR3 has 13 residues. The CDR3 spells CASSFLQGYEQYF. In DNA form, the CDR3 reads TGTGCCAGCAGCTTTTTACAGGGTTACGAGCAGTACTTC.

Points on this clone: One end of the junction fails to match germline, which may point to a read error. J is TRBJ2-5 and V is TRBV29-1; TRBD1 matches at 7 bases. The CDR3 covers 13 residues. The germline V gene has CDR1 SQVTM and CDR2 ANQGSEA. CDR3 nucleotides: TGCAGCGTCGTTATGACAGGGCGAGAGGCCCAGTACTTC. Translation gives CSVVMTGREAQYF.

This chain uses TRBV27 with TRBJ1-4; D is perhaps TRBD1 (6 bases). The germline CDR1 and CDR2 sequences are MNHEY and SMNVEV (reference sequence). The CDR3 sequence is 15 residues long. Trimming left V 3 bases short and J 8 bases short, with 16 bases between. CDR3 nucleotide sequence: TGTGCCAGCAGTTTCAGCGCAGGGGCAGGCGAAAAACTGTTTTTT. Its translation: CASSFSAGAGEKLFF.

The chain carries TRBV2 and TRBJ2-7, with a weak D call TRBD2 (6 bases). The CDR3 totals 15 residues. Germline V gene sequence: CDR1 SNHLY, CDR2 FYNNEI. Trimming took off 4 bases at V and 6 bases at J, with 19 bases between the two ends. CDR3: CASSVSAGRKGEQYF. The DNA for the CDR3 is TGTGCCAGCAGTGTGAGTGCAGGGAGGAAGGGCGAGCAGTACTTC.

The J gene is TRBJ1-3, the V gene TRBV9, with 9 bases identical to TRBD1. CDR3 length: 16 amino acids. The ends lost 4 bases at V and 1 base at J; junction bases unmatched: 6. Germline loops: CDR1 SGDLS, CDR2 YYNGEE. The CDR3 protein is CASSSQTGGSGNTIYF. Here the CDR3 DNA reads TGTGCCAGCAGCTCCCAGACAGGGGGGTCTGGAAACACCATATATTTT.

The chain has TRBV14 and TRBJ2-5; a weak D match, TRBD2 (5 bases). V was shortened by 1 base and J by 5 bases, with 14 bases between the two germline ends. Per the germline V gene, CDR1 is SGHDN and CDR2 is FVKESK. The CDR3 runs 15 residues. CDR3 in amino acids: CASSQGIAQRETQYF. The DNA for the CDR3 is TGTGCCAGCAGCCAAGGTATAGCGCAGAGGGAGACCCAGTACTTC.